One sample yielded the 14 T cell receptor beta chains listed below, sequenced in a study of blood T cells in healthy people across ages. Primed by a sample-barcoded 5' primer and a J-beta primer mix, a second PCR proceeded for about 6 to 12 cycles. TCRdb re-derived calls from the 5' RACE reads in MiXCR, one entry per CDR3 protein. The sample records 1.2 million to 1.5 million distinct CDR3 sequences, approximately 59% being singletons. Sequences were obtained from blood. The receptors originated from a man aged 18 to 29 in good health.

V usage is TRBV28 and J usage is TRBJ2-4; D is undetermined. This CDR3 comprises 11 residues. From germline, CDR1 is MDHEN and CDR2 SYDVKM. V was clipped by 6 bases and J by 13 bases, with 13 bases between them. CDR3 sequence (DNA): TGTGCCAGCAGCCCCACTGCCAAGCAGTACTTC. It yields the protein CASSPTAKQYF.

This CDR3 reads CASSPLLAKTYNEQFF. CDR3 nucleotide sequence: TGTGCCAGCAGTCCCCTCCTTGCCAAGACCTACAATGAGCAGTTCTTC. The genes are TRBV6-2 or TRBV6-3 and TRBJ2-1; no clear D gene. V was trimmed by 5 bases and J by 2 bases, leaving 16 bases between them. The CDR3 runs to 16 residues. The germline gives CDR1 MNHEY, CDR2 SVGEGT.

The rearrangement uses TRBV4-1 and TRBJ2-7, with no clear D. This CDR3 region has 16 residues. V lost 0 bases, J lost 2 bases, and 14 bases lay in between. Looked up from germline, CDR1 is MGHRA and CDR2 is YSYEKL. The CDR3 nucleotides read TGCGCCAGCAGCCAAGAGCGGTACAGCCCAACCTACGAGCAGTACTTC. This encodes CASSQERYSPTYEQYF.

The chain recombines TRBV7-2 with TRBJ2-3; D might be TRBD2 (6 bases). V lost 7 bases to trimming and J lost 3 bases, with 17 bases between them. This CDR3 is 15 amino acids long. CDR1 is SGHTA and CDR2 is FQGNSA in the germline V gene. CDR3 DNA: TGTGCCAGCACCCAAGCCGGGGGTGCAACAGATACGCAGTATTTT. This sequence encodes CASTQAGGATDTQYF.

This sequence joins TRBV20-1 and TRBJ2-3; 8 nucleotides line up with TRBD2. With V trimmed by 5 bases and J by 4 bases, 11 bases remained unmatched. Germline CDR1 DFQATT, CDR2 SNEGSKA (reference sequence). The CDR3 covers 15 residues. Here the CDR3 DNA reads TGCAGTGCTTCCGACCGGGGGGGCGACGCAGATACGCAGTATTTT. Protein: CSASDRGGDADTQYF.

The table lists this clonotype with a few counts. V and J are TRBV3-1 and TRBJ2-3, with TRBD2 matching over 9 bases. Unmatched junction bases numbered 8, after V lost 4 bases and J lost 3 bases. The germline CDR1 and CDR2 sequences are LGHDT and YNNKEL (reference sequence). The CDR3 totals 16 residues. CDR3 loop: CASSPIRAGGTDTQYF. CDR3 DNA sequence: TGTGCCAGCAGCCCTATAAGAGCGGGAGGAACAGATACGCAGTATTTT.

The chain has TRBV10-3 and TRBJ2-5, with D uncertain. The J call is in doubt because the DNA end fits TRBJ2-1 better. CDR3 length equals 12 residues. Germline V gene lookup returns CDR1 ENHRY and CDR2 SYGVKD. The CDR3 is CAISRPQETQFF. The CDR3 DNA reads TGTGCCATCAGTCGCCCTCAAGAGACCCAGTTCTTC.

The genes are TRBV5-1 and TRBJ2-5; no reliable D call. Trimming pared 5 bases from V and 1 base from J, leaving 12 bases between. This CDR3 spans 14 amino acids. CDR1 and CDR2 (germline): SGHRS, YFSETQ. The CDR3 loop is CASRSSELQETQYF. CDR3 in DNA: TGCGCCAGCAGGAGCAGCGAACTCCAAGAGACCCAGTACTTC.

V gene TRBV15 combines with J gene TRBJ1-3; D is perhaps TRBD1 (5 bases). Germline V gene data show CDR1 as LNHNV and CDR2 as YYDKDF (reference sequence). V lost 4 bases, J lost 4 bases, and 26 bases lay in between. The CDR3 has 19 residues. The CDR3 DNA follows: TGTGCCACCAGCACCCTGATAGGGGTTCGGAGGGATCGAGGAAACACCATATATTTT. This encodes CATSTLIGVRRDRGNTIYF.

The J gene is TRBJ1-1, the V gene TRBV20-1; D might be TRBD1 (6 bases). The CDR3 spans 14 residues. The V and J ends lost 4 bases and 4 bases respectively, with 16 bases between them. Germline CDR1 reads DFQATT; CDR2 reads SNEGSKA (reference sequence). The CDR3 DNA is TGCAGTGCTAATACCGGCAGGGGAAGCACTGAAGCTTTCTTT. Protein product: CSANTGRGSTEAFF.

The chain carries TRBV4-2 and TRBJ2-7, with TRBD2 identical over 13 bases. Germline V gene data show CDR1 as LGHNA and CDR2 as YNFKEQ. Trimming at V came to 3 bases and at J to 4 bases, leaving 3 bases not matched to a gene. The CDR3 contains 15 residues. The CDR3 region has the DNA TGTGCCAGCAGCCACCCGGGACTAGCGGGGTACGAGCAGTACTTC. This translates into CASSHPGLAGYEQYF.

The count of this clonotype is one. The rearrangement uses TRBV10-2 and TRBJ2-5; no definite D call. Trimming took off 0 bases at V and 2 bases at J, with 7 bases between the two ends. CDR1 and CDR2 from the germline V gene are WSHSY and SAAADI. CDR3 size: 14 residues. DNA for the CDR3: TGCGCCAGCAGTGAGTCGGACGGGCAAGAGACCCAGTACTTC. It is translated as CASSESDGQETQYF.

This sequence joins TRBV11-3 and TRBJ2-1; D remains unclear. Between the trimmed V and J ends, which lost 1 base and 9 bases, there was a span of 7 bases. The CDR3 runs 12 residues. Germline CDR1 and CDR2: SGHNT and YENEEA. For the CDR3, the DNA is TGTGCCAGCAGCTTAGGAGACACTGAGCAGTTCTTC. Translated, it gives CASSLGDTEQFF. Complete variable domain (other parts from reference TRBV11-3 and TRBJ2-1): EAGVVQSPRYKIIEKKQPVAFWCNPISGHNTLYWYLQNLGQGPELLIRYENEEAVDDSQLPKDRFSAERLKGVDSTLKIQPAELGDSAVYLCASSLGDTEQFFGPGTRLTVL.

The V gene is TRBV4-2, the J gene TRBJ2-7; perhaps TRBD1 as D (5 bases). The CDR3 covers 16 residues. V was shortened by 4 bases and J by 2 bases, with 18 bases between the two germline ends. Germline CDR1 and CDR2: LGHNA and YNFKEQ. DNA for the CDR3: TGTGCCAGCAGCCCCACCGATCGTGGGGCTACCTACGAGCAGTACTTC. Translation gives CASSPTDRGATYEQYF.